The T cell receptor (beta chain) under discussion was sequenced for a study of T cells in Graves' hyperthyroidism and ophthalmopathy. Study overall: Blood from the periphery was taken at initial diagnosis, before any treatment.

Study-level points and caveats: Separating ophthalmopathy from stable hyperthyroidism was achieved by a 13 V-J model. Most clonotypes expanded in the thyroid (above 0.001) were also present in blood.

The V gene end was trimmed by 7 bases and the J gene end by 7 bases; junction bases not matched to a gene: 5. The germline V gene has CDR1 SGHAT and CDR2 FQNNGV. The CDR3 contains 13 residues. Many counts were recorded for this clonotype. The antigen is undetermined. Researchers took RNA transcripts and amplified the TCR beta CDR3 regions from them. TCR CDR3 regions were first amplified by RT-PCR with HTBI primers. TCRdb reprocessed the multiplex PCR reads with MiXCR, giving one entry per CDR3 protein. The sample lists about 500,000 distinct CDR3 sequences, about 15% occurring once. Ophthalmopathy patients had moderate-to-severe active disease, CAS ≥3, NOSPECS ≥4, and disease duration under 3 months.

The sequenced sample was blood. The chain combines TRBV11-2 with TRBJ2-1, with 9 bases aligning to TRBD1. This TCR came from a young woman with Graves' ophthalmopathy. CDR3 nucleotides: TGTGCCAGCAACCCACAGGGGGCGAATGAGCAGTTCTTC. Translated: CASNPQGANEQFF. The complete variable domain, with remaining parts taken from reference TRBV11-2 and TRBJ2-1, reads EAGVAQSPRYKIIEKRQSVAFWCNPISGHATLYWYQQILGQGPKLLIQFQNNGVVDDSQLPKDRFSAERLKGVDSTLKIQPAKLEDSAVYLCASNPQGANEQFFGPGTRLTVL.